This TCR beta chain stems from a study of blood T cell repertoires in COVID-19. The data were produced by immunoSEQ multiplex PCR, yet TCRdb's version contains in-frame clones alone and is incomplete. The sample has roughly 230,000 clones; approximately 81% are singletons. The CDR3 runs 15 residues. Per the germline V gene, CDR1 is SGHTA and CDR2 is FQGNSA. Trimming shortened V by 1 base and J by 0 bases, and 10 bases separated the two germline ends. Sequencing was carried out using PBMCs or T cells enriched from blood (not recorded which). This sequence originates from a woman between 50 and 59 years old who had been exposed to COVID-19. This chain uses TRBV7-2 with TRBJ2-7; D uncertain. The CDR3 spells CASSLERGFSYEQYF. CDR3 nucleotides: TGTGCCAGCAGCTTAGAGCGCGGATTCTCCTACGAGCAGTACTTC.